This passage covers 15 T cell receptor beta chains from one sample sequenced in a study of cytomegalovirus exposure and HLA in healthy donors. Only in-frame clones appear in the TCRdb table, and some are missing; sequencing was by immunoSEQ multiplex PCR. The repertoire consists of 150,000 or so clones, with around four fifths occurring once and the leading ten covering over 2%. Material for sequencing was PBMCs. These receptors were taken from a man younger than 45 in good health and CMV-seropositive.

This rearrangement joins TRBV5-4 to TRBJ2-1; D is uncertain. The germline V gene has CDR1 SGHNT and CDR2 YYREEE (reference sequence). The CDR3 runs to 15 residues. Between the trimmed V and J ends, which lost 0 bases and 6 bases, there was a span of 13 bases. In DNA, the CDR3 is TGTGCCAGCAGCTTGGGTAGTAGCAGCTCCAATGAGCAGTTCTTC. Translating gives CASSLGSSSSNEQFF.

The CDR3 bases are TGTGCCTGGAGTGGGTACGGACAGAAAAATAGCAATCAGCCCCAGCATTTT. The encoded protein is CAWSGYGQKNSNQPQHF. The V call is TRBV30, the J call TRBJ1-5; TRBD1 is a possible D gene (6 bases). Germline assignment: CDR1 GTSNPN and CDR2 SVGIG (reference sequence). With 1 base removed from V and 0 bases from J, the gap between germline ends came to 16 bases. The CDR3 extends over 17 amino acids.

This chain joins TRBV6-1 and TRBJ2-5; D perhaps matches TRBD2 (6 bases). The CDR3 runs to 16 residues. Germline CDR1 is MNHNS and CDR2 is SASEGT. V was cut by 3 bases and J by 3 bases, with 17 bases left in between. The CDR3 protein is CASSDVLVLAEETQYF. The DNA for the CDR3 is TGTGCCAGCAGTGACGTCTTGGTACTAGCTGAAGAGACCCAGTACTTC.

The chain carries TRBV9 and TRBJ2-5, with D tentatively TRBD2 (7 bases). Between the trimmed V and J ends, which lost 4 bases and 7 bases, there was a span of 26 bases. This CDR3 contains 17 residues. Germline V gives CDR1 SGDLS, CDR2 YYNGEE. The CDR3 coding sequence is TGTGCCAGCAGCCCAGAACGGCGGGGGCCACAAGGAGGGACCCAGTACTTC. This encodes CASSPERRGPQGGTQYF.

DNA of the CDR3: TGCGCCAGCAGCCAAGGTGGGATTCAAAGGGGAGAGACCCAGTACTTC. This encodes CASSQGGIQRGETQYF. This chain links TRBV4-3 with TRBJ2-5; TRBD1 is a possible D gene (5 bases). The germline gives CDR1 LGHNA, CDR2 YSLEER. The CDR3 covers 16 residues. V shed 1 base and J shed 4 bases, with 16 bases lying between them.

CDR3 amino acids: CASSQVKGANEKLFF. The CDR3 nucleotides read TGTGCCAGCAGCCAAGTTAAGGGGGCTAATGAAAAACTGTTTTTT. The gene calls are TRBV14 and TRBJ1-4; possible D gene TRBD1, 6 bases. The V and J ends lost 1 base and 3 bases respectively, with 9 bases between them. This CDR3 comprises 15 residues. CDR1 and CDR2 (germline): SGHDN, FVKESK.

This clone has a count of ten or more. The CDR3 DNA reads as TGTGCCAGCAGCTGGGGACAGGGGCGTCGCGAGCAGTACTTC. Translation gives CASSWGQGRREQYF. The chain couples TRBV5-4 to TRBJ2-7, with 10 bases fitting TRBD1. V was clipped by 3 bases and J by 6 bases; unmatched bases: 6. Germline CDR1 is SGHNT and CDR2 is YYREEE (reference sequence). This CDR3 is 14 amino acids long.

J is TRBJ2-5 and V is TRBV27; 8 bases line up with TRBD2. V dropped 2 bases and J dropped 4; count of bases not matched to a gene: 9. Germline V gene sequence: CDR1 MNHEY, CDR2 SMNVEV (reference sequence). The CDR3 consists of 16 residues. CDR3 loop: CASSLRMTSVGETQYF. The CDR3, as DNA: TGTGCCAGCAGTTTAAGGATGACTAGCGTGGGAGAGACCCAGTACTTC.

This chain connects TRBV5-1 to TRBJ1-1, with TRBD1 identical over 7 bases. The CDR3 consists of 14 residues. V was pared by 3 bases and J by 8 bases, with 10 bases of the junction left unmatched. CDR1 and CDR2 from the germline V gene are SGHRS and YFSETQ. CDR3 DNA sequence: TGCGCCAGCAGCTCCTACAGGACAGGAGAGGAAGCTTTCTTT. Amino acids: CASSSYRTGEEAFF.

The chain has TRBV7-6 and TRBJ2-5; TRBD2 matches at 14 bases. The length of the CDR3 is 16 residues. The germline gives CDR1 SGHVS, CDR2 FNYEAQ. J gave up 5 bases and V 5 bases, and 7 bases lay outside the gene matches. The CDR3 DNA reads TGTGCCAGCAGCCACGGGACTAGCGGGGGATGGGAGACCCAGTACTTC. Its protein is CASSHGTSGGWETQYF. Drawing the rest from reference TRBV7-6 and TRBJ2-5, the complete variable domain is GAGVSQSPRYKVTKRGQDVALRCDPISGHVSLYWYRQALGQGPEFLTYFNYEAQQDKSGLPNDRFSAERPEGSISTLTIQRTEQRDSAMYRCASSHGTSGGWETQYFGPGTRLLVL.

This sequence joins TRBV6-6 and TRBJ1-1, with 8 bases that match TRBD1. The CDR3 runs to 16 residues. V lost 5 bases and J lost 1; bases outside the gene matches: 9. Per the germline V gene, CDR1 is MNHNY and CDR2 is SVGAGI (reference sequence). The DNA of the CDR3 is TGTGCCAGCAGTCCATCAGGGGGCACGGGGAACACTGAAGCTTTCTTT. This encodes CASSPSGGTGNTEAFF.

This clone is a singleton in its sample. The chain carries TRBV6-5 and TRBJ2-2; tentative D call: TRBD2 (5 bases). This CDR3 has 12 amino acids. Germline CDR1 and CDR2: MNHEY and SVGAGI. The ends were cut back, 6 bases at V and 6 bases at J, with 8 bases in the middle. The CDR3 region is CASSLGAGELFF. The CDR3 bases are TGTGCCAGCAGCCTCGGGGCCGGGGAGCTGTTTTTT.

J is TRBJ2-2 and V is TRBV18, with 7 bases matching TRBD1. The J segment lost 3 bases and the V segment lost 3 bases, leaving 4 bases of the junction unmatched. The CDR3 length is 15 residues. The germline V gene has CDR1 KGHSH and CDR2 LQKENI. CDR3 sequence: CASSPDRVDTGELFF. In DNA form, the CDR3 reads TGTGCCAGCTCACCTGACAGGGTTGACACCGGGGAGCTGTTTTTT.

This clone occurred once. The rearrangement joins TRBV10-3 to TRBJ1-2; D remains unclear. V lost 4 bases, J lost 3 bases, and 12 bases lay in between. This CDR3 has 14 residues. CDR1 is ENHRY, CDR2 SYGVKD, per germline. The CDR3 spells CAISGARGDYGYTF. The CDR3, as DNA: TGTGCCATCAGTGGGGCCCGGGGAGACTATGGCTACACCTTC.

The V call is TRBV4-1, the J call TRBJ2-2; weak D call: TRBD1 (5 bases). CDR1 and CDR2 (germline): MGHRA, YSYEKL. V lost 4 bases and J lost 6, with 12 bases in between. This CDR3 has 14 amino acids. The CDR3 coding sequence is TGCGCCAGCAGCCGGGTAGGGGCCCCCGGGGAGCTGTTTTTT. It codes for CASSRVGAPGELFF.